This T cell receptor beta chain is drawn from a study of chemoradiotherapy in HPV16-positive cancers. The repertoire was sequenced with immunoSEQ multiplex PCR; TCRdb's copy has only in-frame clones and lacks some. Of more than 4,000 clones in the sample, 78% were seen once. This CDR3 region has 14 residues. Germline V lookup: CDR1 MNHNY, CDR2 SVGAGI (reference sequence). V lost 7 bases and J lost 2, with 15 bases in between. This receptor was obtained from a human donor with HPV-associated anogenital cancer. The V and J genes are TRBV6-6 and TRBJ2-7; D might be TRBD1 (6 bases). This specimen was taken from a patient who underwent chemoradiotherapy. The CDR3 reads CASKRQGSPYEQYF. CDR3 nucleotides: TGTGCCAGCAAAAGGCAGGGGTCCCCCTACGAGCAGTACTTC.